A selection of T cell receptor beta chains follows, all from one sample in a study of T-cell reconstitution after alpha-beta-depleted transplantation in children. TCRdb reprocessed the PCR reads via MiXCR and lists one record per CDR3 protein. The repertoire holds about 600,000 distinct CDR3 sequences, about 23% seen once, with around an eighth in the top ten. Sequencing used PBMCs, mostly from graft donor cells, obtained 360 days after TCRalphabeta/CD19-depleted stem cell transplant. These receptors were taken from a boy under two years old who had a stem cell transplant for acute myeloid leukemia, so the T cells may come from the graft donor. Each CDR3 is given with its conserved first and last residue. The order of the fields is J gene, V gene, clone size, D gene, CDR3 DNA, CDR3 protein. A D gene is named only where the DNA matches it firmly. Where a row states a size, it is once, few, many or the class of an expanded clone; other rows omit it.

J: TRBJ2-4
V: TRBV6-2/TRBV6-3
size: .
D: .
DNA: TGTGCCAGCAGTTGGGCGCGACGGGGGAACATTCAGTACTTC
CDR3: CASSWARRGNIQYF

J: TRBJ2-5
V: TRBV29-1
size: many
D: .
DNA: TGCAGCGTTGTCACACCCCGGCAGGAGACCCAGTACTTC
CDR3: CSVVTPRQETQYF

J: TRBJ2-1
V: TRBV6-5
size: .
D: .
DNA: TGTGCCAGCAGTTTCTACCGTTTGACGGGGAGCTCCTACAATGAGCAGTTCTTC
CDR3: CASSFYRLTGSSYNEQFF

J: TRBJ1-5
V: TRBV12-3/TRBV12-4
size: .
D: .
DNA: TGTGCCAGCAGTCCTACGTGGGAGGGGAGCAATCAGCCCCAGCATTTT
CDR3: CASSPTWEGSNQPQHF

J: TRBJ2-3
V: TRBV7-2
size: many
D: TRBD1
DNA: TGTGCCAGCAGCACGACAGGGGCAGATACGCAGTATTTT
CDR3: CASSTTGADTQYF

J: TRBJ2-5
V: TRBV5-6
size: .
D: .
DNA: TGTGCCAGCAGCTTCCCGGGCGAGCGGCCTCTGGAGACCCAGTACTTC
CDR3: CASSFPGERPLETQYF

J: TRBJ1-6
V: TRBV20-1
size: .
D: .
DNA: TGCAGTGCTAGAAGGACAGCCCTTAATTCACCCCTCCACTTT
CDR3: CSARRTALNSPLHF

J: TRBJ1-4
V: TRBV6-5
size: few
D: .
DNA: TGTGCCAGCAGTTACCGACAGGAGCATGAAAAACTGTTTTTT
CDR3: CASSYRQEHEKLFF

J: TRBJ2-1
V: TRBV24-1
size: .
D: .
DNA: TGTGCCACCAGTGTCTCCGCCAGGACGCATGAGCAGTTCTTC
CDR3: CATSVSARTHEQFF

J: TRBJ1-1
V: TRBV12-3/TRBV12-4
size: few
D: TRBD1
DNA: TGTGCCAGCAAACAACGTCCGGGACAGACTAACACTGAAGCTTTCTTT
CDR3: CASKQRPGQTNTEAFF

J: TRBJ2-5
V: TRBV4-1
size: .
D: TRBD2
DNA: TGCGCCAGCAGCCAAGATTGGGCGGGGGGATACCAAGAGACCCAGTACTTC
CDR3: CASSQDWAGGYQETQYF

J: TRBJ1-1
V: TRBV5-1
size: .
D: .
DNA: TGCGCCAGCAGCTTCTGGGGGGTCTCTGAAGCTTTCTTT
CDR3: CASSFWGVSEAFF

J: TRBJ1-1
V: TRBV9
size: .
D: TRBD1
DNA: TGTGCCAGCAGCGGAAGGGACAGGGCGGTCACTGAAGCTTTCTTT
CDR3: CASSGRDRAVTEAFF

J: TRBJ2-7
V: TRBV6-5
size: few
D: .
DNA: TGTGCCAGCAGTTTCACCGGAAGGGGCTACGAGCAGTACTTC
CDR3: CASSFTGRGYEQYF